The next 7 T cell receptor beta chains were all read from a single sample in a study of T-cell reconstitution after alpha-beta-depleted transplantation in children. The TCRbeta library was prepared with unique molecular identifiers. TCRdb called the PCR reads again in MiXCR, with one record for every CDR3 protein. The data contain fewer than 550,000 distinct CDR3 sequences, under 12% of them seen just once; the ten biggest clones take up about 2%. The specimen comprised PBMCs, sampled before TCRalphabeta/CD19-depleted stem cell transplant. Every receptor here comes from a child under 10 years old with inherited bone marrow failure, due to receive a stem cell transplant.

To note about this clonotype: No conserved phenylalanine or tryptophan ends this CDR3, so it is likely a read error. As DNA, the CDR3 is TGTGCCAGCCGGACAGGGGGCGCCTTCTACGAGCAGTACTTG. Its protein product is CASRTGGAFYEQYL. The chain employs TRBV27 and TRBJ2-7; 11 bases fit TRBD1. The CDR3 spans 14 residues. Germline CDR1 and CDR2: MNHEY and SMNVEV (reference sequence). V shed 8 bases, J shed 3 bases, and the junction held 6 bases outside the gene matches.

The genes are TRBV20-1 and TRBJ1-3, with 7 bases lining up with TRBD1. V shed 2 bases and J 1 base; nucleotides not matched to a gene: 11. Per the germline V gene, CDR1 is DFQATT and CDR2 is SNEGSKA (reference sequence). This CDR3 has 17 residues. DNA for the CDR3: TGCAGTGCTAGATCTCTCCCGACAGGGACTTCTGGAAACACCATATATTTT. Translating gives CSARSLPTGTSGNTIYF.

Many counts were recorded for this clonotype. The CDR3 DNA reads as TGTGCCAGCAGTCCCGGGACTAGTTCAGGCAATGAGCAGTTCTTC. This gives the protein CASSPGTSSGNEQFF. V usage is TRBV27 and J usage is TRBJ2-1; TRBD2 aligns across 8 bases. J was trimmed by 6 bases and V by 5 bases; bases with no gene match: 9. CDR3 size: 15 residues. Per germline, CDR1 MNHEY and CDR2 SMNVEV (reference sequence).

This clonotype was observed at least ten times. This chain joins TRBV6-5 and TRBJ2-3; TRBD2 matches 8 bases. V trimming: 2 bases; J trimming: 4 bases; junction bases outside the gene matches: 8. From germline, CDR1 is MNHEY and CDR2 SVGAGI. The CDR3 runs to 16 residues. CDR3 amino acids: CASSYTYSGNSDTQYF. In DNA, the CDR3 is TGTGCCAGCAGTTACACCTATAGCGGGAACTCAGATACGCAGTATTTT.

This clonotype occurred many times. The rearrangement joins TRBV6-2 or TRBV6-3 to TRBJ1-5; possibly TRBD1 for D (5 bases). The germline V and J ends were trimmed by 4 bases and 4 bases, with 11 bases remaining between them. Germline values: CDR1 MNHEY, CDR2 SVGEGT. The CDR3 is 14 amino acids. The CDR3 reads CASSSPGINQPQHF. DNA of the CDR3: TGTGCCAGCAGTTCCCCAGGGATAAATCAGCCCCAGCATTTT.

This clonotype turned up a few times. This chain connects TRBV9 to TRBJ2-1, with 7 positions matching TRBD1. The CDR3 length is 17 residues. With 2 bases clipped from V and 0 bases from J, the junction kept 8 bases outside the gene matches. Germline CDR1 is SGDLS and CDR2 is YYNGEE. CDR3 in DNA: TGTGCCAGCAGCGTCGGGTTACAGGGGAGCTCCTACAATGAGCAGTTCTTC. It encodes CASSVGLQGSSYNEQFF.

The sample holds many counts of this clonotype. J is TRBJ2-7 and V is TRBV4-3, with a tentative D call TRBD1 (6 bases). This CDR3 contains 14 residues. V lost 4 bases to trimming and J lost 4 bases, with 14 bases between them. CDR1 and CDR2 (germline): LGHNA, YSLEER. This CDR3 is CASSPAAGDYEQYF. CDR3 nucleotides: TGCGCCAGCAGCCCGGCGGCAGGGGATTACGAGCAGTACTTC.